These 32 T cell receptor beta chains were sequenced from one sample in a study of blood T cell repertoires in COVID-19. Assay used: immunoSEQ multiplex PCR; TCRdb lists only in-frame clones, some missing. The profile shows tens of thousands of clones, around four fifths of them singletons. Sequencing was performed on peripheral blood. These receptors were collected from an elderly man with active or convalescent COVID-19.

J is TRBJ2-4 and V is TRBV19, with TRBD1 matching 8 bases. The length of the CDR3 is 17 residues. The germline V gene encodes CDR1 LNHDA and CDR2 SQIVND (reference sequence). J lost 6 bases, V lost 9 bases, and 19 bases had no gene match. The CDR3 spells CASIPQGGTGKPNIQYF. For the CDR3, the DNA is TGTGCCAGCATCCCTCAAGGGGGGACAGGAAAGCCAAACATTCAGTACTTC. Filled out from reference TRBV19 and TRBJ2-4, the complete variable domain reads DGGITQSPKYLFRKEGQNVTLSCEQNLNHDAMYWYRQDPGQGLRLIYYSQIVNDFQKGDIAEGYSVSREKKESFPLTVTSAQKNPTAFYLCASIPQGGTGKPNIQYFGAGTRLSVL.

This clone turned up a few times. V usage is TRBV20-1 and J usage is TRBJ2-7; possibly TRBD2 for D (6 bases). V dropped 7 bases and J dropped 2 bases, with 9 bases sitting between them. Looked up from germline, CDR1 is DFQATT and CDR2 is SNEGSKA (reference sequence). This CDR3 contains 11 residues. CDR3 region: CSVGGTYEQYF. In nucleotides, the CDR3 is TGCAGTGTGGGAGGAACCTACGAGCAGTACTTC.

The chain is built from TRBV19 and TRBJ1-1; D not resolved. Trimming took off 7 bases at V and 1 base at J, with 10 bases between the two ends. Per germline, CDR1 LNHDA and CDR2 SQIVND (reference sequence). CDR3 length equals 13 residues. The CDR3 coding sequence is TGTGCCAGTACCATGGAGGAGAACACTGAAGCTTTCTTT. Its protein product is CASTMEENTEAFF.

The chain couples TRBV19 to TRBJ2-3; 9 positions match TRBD1. V gave up 3 bases and J gave up 6 bases; unmatched junction bases: 4. The germline CDR1 and CDR2 sequences are LNHDA and SQIVND (reference sequence). This CDR3 spans 14 amino acids. The CDR3 nucleotides are TGTGCCAGTAGTATGGGACAGGGTTTCGATACGCAGTATTTT. This sequence encodes CASSMGQGFDTQYF. Filled out from reference TRBV19 and TRBJ2-3, the complete variable domain reads DGGITQSPKYLFRKEGQNVTLSCEQNLNHDAMYWYRQDPGQGLRLIYYSQIVNDFQKGDIAEGYSVSREKKESFPLTVTSAQKNPTAFYLCASSMGQGFDTQYFGPGTRLTVL.

The chain combines TRBV5-1 with TRBJ1-1; possibly TRBD1 for D (5 bases). The CDR3 has 12 residues. The germline gives CDR1 SGHRS, CDR2 YFSETQ. V lost 2 bases, J lost 6 bases, and 8 bases lay in between. The CDR3 DNA reads TGCGCCAGCAGCTTAGGGGCTTCTGAAGCTTTCTTT. Translating gives CASSLGASEAFF.

J is TRBJ2-7 and V is TRBV5-6, with 9 bases fitting TRBD1. CDR1 is SGHDT, CDR2 YYEEEE, per germline. The CDR3 totals 14 residues. With 4 bases clipped from V and 4 bases from J, the junction kept 6 bases outside the gene matches. CDR3: CASSRDRERYEQYF. The CDR3, as DNA: TGTGCCAGCAGCAGGGACAGGGAACGGTACGAGCAGTACTTC.

The chain has TRBV7-2 and TRBJ1-6; D is possibly TRBD1 (6 bases). CDR3 length: 12 residues. Germline lookup yields CDR1 SGHTA and CDR2 FQGNSA. The CDR3 sequence is CAAGEWGSPLHF. The CDR3 DNA follows: TGTGCTGCAGGGGAATGGGGTTCACCCCTCCACTTT.

This clone was picked up one time. V and J are TRBV3-1 (or the pseudogene TRBV3-2) and TRBJ2-5; 11 nucleotides agree with TRBD2. The V segment lost 1 base and the J segment 6 bases; nucleotides outside the gene matches: 10. In germline, CDR1 is LGHDT, CDR2 YNNKEL (reference sequence). The CDR3 is 17 amino acids. The CDR3 DNA reads as TGTGCCAGCAGCCAAGTACGACTAGCGGGAACTACAAAGACCCAGTACTTC. Translated, it gives CASSQVRLAGTTKTQYF.

The rearrangement links TRBV2 to TRBJ1-4; tentative D call: TRBD1 (5 bases). This CDR3 has 16 residues. V shed 7 bases and J shed 0 bases, with 15 bases lying between them. Germline loops: CDR1 SNHLY, CDR2 FYNNEI. The DNA of the CDR3 is TGTGCCAGCAAAAGAAGGGGCGATGCAACTAATGAAAAACTGTTTTTT. The encoded protein is CASKRRGDATNEKLFF.

The chain joins TRBV9 to TRBJ2-3; 12 nucleotides agree with TRBD2. The CDR3 is 18 residues long. Losses at the gene ends were 0 bases for V and 0 bases for J; bases not matched to a gene: 5. Germline V gives CDR1 SGDLS, CDR2 YYNGEE. CDR3 amino acids: CASSVELAGGISTDTQYF. CDR3 sequence (DNA): TGTGCCAGCAGCGTAGAACTAGCGGGGGGCATAAGCACAGATACGCAGTATTTT.

The chain uses TRBV4-1 and TRBJ2-2, with 11 nucleotides matching TRBD2. CDR1 is MGHRA and CDR2 is YSYEKL in the germline V gene. Germline trimming cut 0 bases from V and 7 bases from J; bases unmatched to any gene: 10. The CDR3 spans 18 residues. CDR3 loop: CASSQEWASGGTDGELFF. The CDR3, as DNA: TGCGCCAGCAGCCAAGAATGGGCTAGCGGGGGGACCGACGGGGAGCTGTTTTTT.

This chain joins TRBV11-1 and TRBJ1-4; D not certain. The CDR3 is 15 residues long. Trimming pared 5 bases from V and 8 bases from J, leaving 18 bases between. Looked up from germline, CDR1 is SGHAT and CDR2 is FQDESV (reference sequence). The CDR3 nucleotides read TGTGCCAGCAGCCCAAGATCCGGGAGAACAGAAAAACTGTTTTTT. Protein product: CASSPRSGRTEKLFF.

The V call is TRBV6-1, the J call TRBJ2-7; D unclear. CDR1 MNHNS and CDR2 SASEGT come from the germline V gene. The CDR3 runs 13 residues. V was shortened by 0 bases and J by 4 bases, with 7 bases between the two germline ends. CDR3 protein: CASSEARGYEQYF. In nucleotides, the CDR3 is TGTGCCAGCAGTGAAGCGAGAGGTTACGAGCAGTACTTC.

The V gene is TRBV27, the J gene TRBJ2-7, with D maybe TRBD1 (6 bases). Trimming stripped 7 bases from V and 5 bases from J, with 18 bases between. CDR1 and CDR2 from the germline V gene are MNHEY and SMNVEV (reference sequence). This CDR3 is 14 amino acids long. The DNA of the CDR3 is TGTGCCAGCATCAACAGGGTCGGTTCTGACGAGCAGTACTTC. It translates to CASINRVGSDEQYF.

In regard to this clone: The junction and the germline gene differ at one end; a read error may be behind it. The gene calls are TRBV7-3 and TRBJ2-2, with a tentative D call TRBD2 (5 bases). Per germline, CDR1 SGHTA and CDR2 FQGTGA. This CDR3 has 14 amino acids. Here the CDR3 DNA reads TGTGCCAGCGGCTTGCTGGGGAGCACCGGGGAGCTGTTTTTT. This codes for CASGLLGSTGELFF. Full variable domain (missing parts from reference TRBV7-3 and TRBJ2-2): GAGVSQTPSNKVTEKGKYVELRCDPISGHTALYWYRQSLGQGPEFLIYFQGTGAADDSGLPNDRFFAVRPEGSVSTLKIQRTERGDSAVYLCASGLLGSTGELFFGEGSRLTVL.

The chain employs TRBV9 and TRBJ2-7; TRBD2 is a possible D gene (6 bases). The CDR3 has 15 amino acids. From germline, CDR1 is SGDLS and CDR2 YYNGEE. V lost 0 bases and J 5 bases, leaving 15 bases between the germline ends. CDR3 sequence: CASSVERAGPHEQYF. The CDR3 nucleotides read TGTGCCAGCAGCGTAGAGAGAGCGGGTCCCCACGAGCAGTACTTC.

This clone was seen a single time. This rearrangement joins TRBV5-5 to TRBJ2-5; 8 bases agree with TRBD2. Germline lookup yields CDR1 SGHKS and CDR2 YYEKEE (reference sequence). This CDR3 is 19 amino acids long. The V gene end was trimmed by 1 base and the J gene end by 0 bases; junction bases not matched to a gene: 14. The chain's CDR3 is CASSLIGGRSLIYQETQYF. The CDR3 DNA reads as TGTGCCAGCAGCTTGATCGGCGGGAGGAGCCTAATTTACCAAGAGACCCAGTACTTC.

The genes are TRBV9 and TRBJ2-7; TRBD2 matches at 8 bases. V trimming: 0 bases; J trimming: 2 bases; junction bases outside the gene matches: 4. Germline CDR1 SGDLS, CDR2 YYNGEE. This CDR3 region has 15 residues. The CDR3 region is CASSVAGGGAYEQYF. The CDR3 region has the DNA TGTGCCAGCAGCGTAGCGGGAGGGGGAGCCTACGAGCAGTACTTC.

This rearrangement joins TRBV9 to TRBJ2-3, with D perhaps TRBD1 (6 bases). The CDR3 contains 15 residues. V dropped 0 bases and J dropped 2 bases, with 10 bases sitting between them. CDR1 SGDLS and CDR2 YYNGEE come from the germline V gene. DNA of the CDR3: TGTGCCAGCAGCGTAGGGGGGCCAACCACAGATACGCAGTATTTT. Translating it yields CASSVGGPTTDTQYF. Together with reference TRBV9 and TRBJ2-3, the CDR3 gives the full variable domain: DSGVTQTPKHLITATGQRVTLRCSPRSGDLSVYWYQQSLDQGLQFLIQYYNGEERAKGNILERFSAQQFPDLHSELNLSSLELGDSALYFCASSVGGPTTDTQYFGPGTRLTVL.

The J gene is TRBJ2-1, the V gene TRBV7-2, with a possible D match to TRBD1 (6 bases). The germline gives CDR1 SGHTA, CDR2 FQGNSA. The CDR3 spans 13 residues. The V end was cut by 0 bases, the J end by 11 bases, with 11 bases between. The CDR3 DNA follows: TGTGCCAGCAGCTTAGCTGGGACATGGAAGCAGTTCTTC. Protein sequence: CASSLAGTWKQFF.

The chain employs TRBV27 and TRBJ2-2; D is possibly TRBD1 (5 bases). The CDR3 loop spans 14 amino acids. Trimming left V 3 bases short and J 1 base short, with 6 bases between. CDR1 and CDR2 from the germline V gene are MNHEY and SMNVEV (reference sequence). The CDR3 is CASSLGRNTGELFF. The DNA of the CDR3 is TGTGCCAGCAGTTTGGGGCGGAACACCGGGGAGCTGTTTTTT.

This chain links TRBV27 with TRBJ1-1; tentative D call: TRBD1 (6 bases). Germline CDR1 MNHEY, CDR2 SMNVEV (reference sequence). Trimming shortened V by 5 bases and J by 1 base, and 11 bases separated the two germline ends. This CDR3 has 14 residues. This chain's CDR3 is CASSLIQGNTEAFF. CDR3 DNA: TGTGCCAGCAGTCTTATACAGGGGAACACTGAAGCTTTCTTT.

The J gene is TRBJ1-1, the V gene TRBV19; 9 nucleotides line up with TRBD1. Germline CDR1 reads LNHDA; CDR2 reads SQIVND (reference sequence). CDR3 length: 16 amino acids. V gave up 7 bases and J gave up 1 base; unmatched junction bases: 10. CDR3 sequence reads: CASTPWGQGRNTEAFF. The CDR3 DNA sequence: TGTGCCAGTACCCCATGGGGACAGGGCAGGAACACTGAAGCTTTCTTT.

This CDR3 is CAWTGGSNQPQHF. In nucleotides, the CDR3 is TGTGCCTGGACTGGCGGTAGCAATCAGCCCCAGCATTTT. The chain links TRBV30 to TRBJ1-5; no firm D call. In germline, CDR1 is GTSNPN, CDR2 SVGIG (reference sequence). This CDR3 has 13 amino acids. V gave up 4 bases and J gave up 0 bases, with 7 bases separating them.

V and J are TRBV11-2 and TRBJ1-2; TRBD1 aligns across 7 bases. CDR1 and CDR2 (germline): SGHAT, FQNNGV. The CDR3 totals 16 residues. Trimming removed 6 bases from V and 1 base from J; junction bases left unmatched: 11. CDR3 DNA sequence: TGTGCCAGCAGACAACTGAGACAGGGACGTAACTATGGCTACACCTTC. Translating it yields CASRQLRQGRNYGYTF.

This sequence joins TRBV27 and TRBJ2-3; 11 nucleotides align to TRBD1. CDR1 MNHEY and CDR2 SMNVEV come from the germline V gene (reference sequence). The CDR3 sequence is 16 residues long. The V and J ends lost 5 bases and 6 bases, in that order; junction bases with no gene match: 10. The CDR3 spells CASSPPGTGGTDTQYF. CDR3 DNA: TGTGCCAGCAGTCCTCCGGGGACAGGGGGAACGGATACGCAGTATTTT.

This clone has more than one count but fewer than ten. This chain connects TRBV2 to TRBJ2-7; TRBD1 aligns across 9 bases. The germline gives CDR1 SNHLY, CDR2 FYNNEI. V trimming: 3 bases; J trimming: 3 bases; junction bases outside the gene matches: 6. The CDR3 is 15 amino acids. CDR3 sequence reads: CASSDPQGANYEQYF. The CDR3 bases are TGTGCCAGCAGTGACCCACAGGGGGCAAACTACGAGCAGTACTTC.

The rearrangement links TRBV6-2 or TRBV6-3 to TRBJ1-1; perhaps TRBD1 as D (6 bases). Germline assignment: CDR1 MNHEY and CDR2 SVGEGT. The CDR3 extends over 13 amino acids. The V gene lost 4 bases and the J gene lost 10 bases, with 16 bases spanning the gap. The DNA for the CDR3 is TGTGCCAGCAGTTCTGGGACACCAGAAACAGCTTTCTTT. Translated, it gives CASSSGTPETAFF.

This clone has just one count. This rearrangement joins TRBV7-9 to TRBJ1-1; the D gene is possibly TRBD1 (5 bases). This CDR3 is built from 18 residues. Between the trimmed V and J ends, which lost 2 bases and 0 bases, there was a span of 19 bases. The germline V gene encodes CDR1 SEHNR and CDR2 FQNEAQ (reference sequence). The CDR3 loop reads CASSLSRDSGRMNTEAFF. In DNA form, the CDR3 reads TGTGCCAGCAGCTTATCCCGGGACTCCGGGCGGATGAACACTGAAGCTTTCTTT.

The gene calls are TRBV2 and TRBJ1-4; D not certain. The CDR3 extends over 13 amino acids. V lost 4 bases and J lost 7, with 10 bases in between. CDR1 is SNHLY, CDR2 FYNNEI, per germline. CDR3 nucleotides: TGTGCCAGCAGTGTAGATGTTACTGAAAAACTGTTTTTT. Protein product: CASSVDVTEKLFF.

This chain connects TRBV5-1 to TRBJ2-7; TRBD2 is a possible D gene (6 bases). Germline V lookup: CDR1 SGHRS, CDR2 YFSETQ. CDR3 length equals 17 residues. V was clipped by 0 bases and J by 0 bases, with 16 bases between them. CDR3 loop: CASSLEIGGPSSYEQYF. CDR3 bases: TGCGCCAGCAGCTTGGAGATCGGGGGACCGAGCTCCTACGAGCAGTACTTC.

The V call is TRBV28, the J call TRBJ1-1; D is undetermined. This CDR3 region has 13 residues. In germline, CDR1 is MDHEN, CDR2 SYDVKM. Trimming left V 2 bases short and J 7 bases short, with 11 bases between. DNA for the CDR3: TGTGCCAGCAGTTTAGTTCTGGGCATTGAAGCTTTCTTT. It specifies CASSLVLGIEAFF. Drawing the rest from reference TRBV28 and TRBJ1-1, the complete variable domain is DVKVTQSSRYLVKRTGEKVFLECVQDMDHENMFWYRQDPGLGLRLIYFSYDVKMKEKGDIPEGYSVSREKKERFSLILESASTNQTSMYLCASSLVLGIEAFFGQGTRLTVV.